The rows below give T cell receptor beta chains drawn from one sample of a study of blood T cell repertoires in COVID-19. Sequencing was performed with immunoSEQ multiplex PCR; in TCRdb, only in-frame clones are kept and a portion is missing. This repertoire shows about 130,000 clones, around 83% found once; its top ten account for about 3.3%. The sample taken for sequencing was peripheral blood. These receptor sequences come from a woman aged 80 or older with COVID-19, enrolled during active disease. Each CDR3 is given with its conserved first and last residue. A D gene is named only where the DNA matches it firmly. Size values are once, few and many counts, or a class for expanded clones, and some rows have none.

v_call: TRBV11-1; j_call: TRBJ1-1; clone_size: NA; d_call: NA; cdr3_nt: TGTGCCAGCAGTTTTTCAAACACTGAAGCTTTCTTT; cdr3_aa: CASSFSNTEAFF
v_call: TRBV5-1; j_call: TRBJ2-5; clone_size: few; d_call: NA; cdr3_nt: TGCGCCAGCAGCCCCGTTGACAGTAAAGAGACCCAGTACTTC; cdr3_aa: CASSPVDSKETQYF
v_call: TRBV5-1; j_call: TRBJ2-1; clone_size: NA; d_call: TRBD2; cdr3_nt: TGCGCCAGCAGCTTGTATACTAGCGGAGACTACAATGAGCAGTTCTTC; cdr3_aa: CASSLYTSGDYNEQFF
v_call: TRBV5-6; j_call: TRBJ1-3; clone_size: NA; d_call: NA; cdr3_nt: TGTGCCAGCAAGCTTAGAGGACTTTCAAGCTCTGGAAACACCATATATTTT; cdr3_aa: CASKLRGLSSSGNTIYF
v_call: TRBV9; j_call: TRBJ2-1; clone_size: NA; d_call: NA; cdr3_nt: TGTGCCAGCAGCGTAGGTCGGCAGGGACTGGCCAATGAGCAGTTCTTC; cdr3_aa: CASSVGRQGLANEQFF
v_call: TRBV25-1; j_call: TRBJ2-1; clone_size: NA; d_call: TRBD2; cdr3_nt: TGTGCCAGCAGTGTCTGGGGACTAGCGACCTACAATGAGCAGTTCTTC; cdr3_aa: CASSVWGLATYNEQFF
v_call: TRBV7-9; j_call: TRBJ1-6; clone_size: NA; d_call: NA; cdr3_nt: TGTGCCAGCAGCTTAGAAACAGCCACCCTCCACTTT; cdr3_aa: CASSLETATLHF
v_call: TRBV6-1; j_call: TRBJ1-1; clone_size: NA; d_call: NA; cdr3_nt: TGTGCCAGCAGTGATCTGGGGCCAGGGAGGTCTGAAGCTTTCTTT; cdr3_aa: CASSDLGPGRSEAFF
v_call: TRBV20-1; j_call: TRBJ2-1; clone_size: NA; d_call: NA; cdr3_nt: TGCAGTGCTAGTAAAGGGGGTCGGTACAATGAGCAGTTCTTC; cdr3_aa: CSASKGGRYNEQFF
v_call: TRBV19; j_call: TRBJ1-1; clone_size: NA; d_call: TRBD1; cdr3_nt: TGTGCCAGTAGGATTAAAACGGGACAGGGGGGCACTGAAGCTTTCTTT; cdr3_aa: CASRIKTGQGGTEAFF
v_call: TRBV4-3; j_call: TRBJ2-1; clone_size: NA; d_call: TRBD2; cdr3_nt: TGCGCCAGCAGCCAAAGGAGCGGGAGCTACAATGAGCAGTTCTTC; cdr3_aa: CASSQRSGSYNEQFF
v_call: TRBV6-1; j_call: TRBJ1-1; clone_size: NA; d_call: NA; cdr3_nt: TGTGCCAGCAGTGAATTCGAGCGGACAGTGCACACTGAAGCTTTCTTT; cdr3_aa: CASSEFERTVHTEAFF
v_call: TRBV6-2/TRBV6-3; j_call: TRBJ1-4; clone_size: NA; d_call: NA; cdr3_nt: TGTGCCAGCAGTACGCGGGATGCAACTAATGAAAAACTGTTTTTT; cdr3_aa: CASSTRDATNEKLFF
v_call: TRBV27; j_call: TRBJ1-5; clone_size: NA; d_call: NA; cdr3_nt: TGTGCCAGCAGTCCCGGGACACGCAATCAGCCCCAGCATTTT; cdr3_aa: CASSPGTRNQPQHF
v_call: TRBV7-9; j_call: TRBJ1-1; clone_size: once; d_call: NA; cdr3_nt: TGTGCCAGCAGCCCGTTAGGGGGGGTTCGTGGCACTGAAGCTTTCTTT; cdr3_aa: CASSPLGGVRGTEAFF
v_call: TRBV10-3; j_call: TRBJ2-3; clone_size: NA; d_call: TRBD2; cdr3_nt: TGTGCCATCAGCATCCCGGGGGGAACGCAGTATTTT; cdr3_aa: CAISIPGGTQYF
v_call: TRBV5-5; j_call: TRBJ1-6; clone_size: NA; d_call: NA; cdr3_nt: TGTGCCAGCAGCTACACCGGGGATAGTAATTCACCCCTCCACTTT; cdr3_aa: CASSYTGDSNSPLHF
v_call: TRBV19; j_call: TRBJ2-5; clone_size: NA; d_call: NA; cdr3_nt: TGTGCCAGTAGTATCGGCCAGGGGGGAGGCCAAGAGACCCAGTACTTC; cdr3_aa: CASSIGQGGGQETQYF
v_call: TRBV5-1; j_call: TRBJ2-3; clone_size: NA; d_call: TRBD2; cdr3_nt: TGCGCCAGCAGCTGGGCGGGAGGGCCCACAGATACGCAGTATTTT; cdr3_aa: CASSWAGGPTDTQYF
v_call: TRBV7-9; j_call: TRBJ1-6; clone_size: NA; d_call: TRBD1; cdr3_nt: TGTGCCAGCAGCTTCGGGACAGGGGCTAATAATTCACCCCTCCACTTT; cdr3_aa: CASSFGTGANNSPLHF
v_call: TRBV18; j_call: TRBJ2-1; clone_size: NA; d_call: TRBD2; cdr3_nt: TGTGCCAGCTCACCACTTTCGCAATCCGGGAGGGATGAGCAGTTCTTC; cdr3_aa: CASSPLSQSGRDEQFF
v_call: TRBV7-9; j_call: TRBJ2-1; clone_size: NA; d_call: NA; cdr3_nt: TGTGCCAGCAGCTTAGGCGGTCAGGAGCAGTTCTTC; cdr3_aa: CASSLGGQEQFF
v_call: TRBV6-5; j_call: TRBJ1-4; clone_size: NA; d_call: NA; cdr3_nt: TGTGCCAGCAGTTCAGCAGGAGGGGCAACTAATGAAAAACTGTTTTTT; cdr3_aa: CASSSAGGATNEKLFF